This entry features one T cell receptor (beta chain) sequence. This entry comes from a study of OX40 agonist ivuxolimab in advanced cancers. The CDR3 has 14 residues. The ends were cut back, 2 bases at V and 8 bases at J, with 13 bases in the middle. CDR1 and CDR2 from the germline V gene are LNHNV and YYDKDF (reference sequence). Data came from immunoSEQ multiplex PCR; TCRdb stores just in-frame clones and leaves some out. The sample lists under 45,000 clones; under 85% were seen once. The specimen comprised CD4+ or CD8+ T cells sorted from blood, sampled in a trial of the OX40 agonist ivuxolimab. J is TRBJ2-1 and V is TRBV15; D is possibly TRBD1 or TRBD2 (5 bases each). The receptor was isolated from an adult with an advanced solid tumor such as melanoma, head and neck, liver or kidney cancer. CDR3 bases: TGTGCCACCAGCAGACTCGGGGCCTCGTATGAGCAGTTCTTC. As protein: CATSRLGASYEQFF. Full variable domain (remainder filled in from reference TRBV15 and TRBJ2-1): DAMVIQNPRYQVTQFGKPVTLSCSQTLNHNVMYWYQQKSSQAPKLLFHYYDKDFNNEADTPDNFQSRRPNTSFCFLDIRSPGLGDTAMYLCATSRLGASYEQFFGPGTRLTVL.